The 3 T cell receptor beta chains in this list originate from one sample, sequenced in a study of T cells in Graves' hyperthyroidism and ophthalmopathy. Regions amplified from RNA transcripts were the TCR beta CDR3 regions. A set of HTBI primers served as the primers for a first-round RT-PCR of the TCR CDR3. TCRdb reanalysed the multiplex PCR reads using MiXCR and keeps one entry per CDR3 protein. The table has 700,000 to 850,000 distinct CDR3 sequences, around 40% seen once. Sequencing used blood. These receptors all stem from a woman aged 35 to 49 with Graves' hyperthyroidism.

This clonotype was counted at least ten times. This chain's CDR3 is CAISDLYEQYF. In DNA, the CDR3 is TGTGCCATCAGTGACCTCTACGAGCAGTACTTC. The gene calls are TRBV10-3 and TRBJ2-7, with D uncertain. Germline CDR1 and CDR2: ENHRY and SYGVKD. The CDR3 has 11 amino acids. Trimming removed 3 bases from V and 3 bases from J, with 3 bases in between.

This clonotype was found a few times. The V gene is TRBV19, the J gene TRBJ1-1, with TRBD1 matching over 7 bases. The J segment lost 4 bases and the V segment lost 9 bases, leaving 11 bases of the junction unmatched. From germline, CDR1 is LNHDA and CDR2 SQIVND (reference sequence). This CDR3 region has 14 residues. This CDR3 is CARTNDRVGTEAFF. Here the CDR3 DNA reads TGTGCCAGAACAAATGACAGGGTGGGCACTGAAGCTTTCTTT.

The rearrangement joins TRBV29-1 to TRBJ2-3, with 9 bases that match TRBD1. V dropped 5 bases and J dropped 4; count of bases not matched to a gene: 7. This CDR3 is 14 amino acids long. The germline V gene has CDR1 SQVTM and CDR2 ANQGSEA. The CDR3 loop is CSVSEQGASDTQYF. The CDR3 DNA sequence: TGCAGCGTTTCAGAACAGGGGGCGTCAGATACGCAGTATTTT.